This T cell receptor (beta chain) emerged from a study of CD4+ T cells in melanoma. The table lists this clone with a few counts. Repertoires were generated with immunoSEQ multiplex PCR, while TCRdb's copy carries only in-frame clones and drops some. The table records nearly 50,000 clones, roughly 89% of them present only once. The CDR3 spans 12 residues. Germline V gene lookup returns CDR1 SGHNT and CDR2 YYREEE (reference sequence). Trimming stripped 5 bases from V and 9 bases from J, with 9 bases between. This chain joins TRBV5-4 and TRBJ1-6, with no clear D. This TCR was sampled from a human donor with melanoma. The sequencing input was peripheral blood. CDR3 sequence reads: CASRRESSPLHF. CDR3 DNA sequence: TGTGCCAGCAGACGGGAGAGTTCACCCCTCCACTTT.